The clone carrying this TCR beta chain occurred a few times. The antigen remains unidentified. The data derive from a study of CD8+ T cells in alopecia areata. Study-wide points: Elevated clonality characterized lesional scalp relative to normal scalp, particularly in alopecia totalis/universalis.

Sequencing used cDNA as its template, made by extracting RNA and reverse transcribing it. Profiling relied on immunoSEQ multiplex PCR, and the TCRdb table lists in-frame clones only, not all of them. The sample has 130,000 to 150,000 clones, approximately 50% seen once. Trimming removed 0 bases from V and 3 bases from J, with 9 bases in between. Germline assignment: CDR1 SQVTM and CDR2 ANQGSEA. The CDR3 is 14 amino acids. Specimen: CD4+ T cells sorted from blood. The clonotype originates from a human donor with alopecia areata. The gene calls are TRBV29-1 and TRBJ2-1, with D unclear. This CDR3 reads CSVEDGPNYNEQFF. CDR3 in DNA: TGCAGCGTTGAAGACGGCCCCAACTACAATGAGCAGTTCTTC.